One sample yielded the 23 T cell receptor beta chains listed below, sequenced in a study of T-cell reconstitution after alpha-beta-depleted transplantation in children. Unique molecular identifiers tagged the TCRbeta library. TCRdb fed the PCR reads into MiXCR, producing one record per CDR3 protein. The sample holds about 590,000 distinct CDR3 sequences; 10% to 15% are singletons and the top ten take about 2.2%. This specimen was PBMCs, mostly from graft donor cells, taken 360 days after TCRalphabeta/CD19-depleted stem cell transplant. Every receptor here comes from a male patient between 5 and 17 years old who had a stem cell transplant for acute myeloid leukemia, so the T cells may come from the graft donor.

J is TRBJ2-6 and V is TRBV7-3; D uncertain. V was clipped by 3 bases and J by 2 bases, with 8 bases between them. CDR1 and CDR2 from the germline V gene are SGHTA and FQGTGA. The CDR3 has 15 amino acids. CDR3 DNA: TGTGCCAGCAGCTTTATGGGTACTGGGGCCAACGTCCTGACTTTC. It is translated as CASSFMGTGANVLTF.

This chain links TRBV27 with TRBJ2-7; TRBD1 or TRBD2 may be the D gene (5 bases each). The CDR3 is made up of 14 amino acids. V shed 3 bases and J shed 3 bases, with 12 bases lying between them. Per germline, CDR1 MNHEY and CDR2 SMNVEV (reference sequence). The CDR3, as DNA: TGTGCCAGCAGTTTGTACCGGGGCTTCTACGAGCAGTACTTC. Translated, it gives CASSLYRGFYEQYF.

The chain is built from TRBV7-9 and TRBJ2-1; the D is unclear. Germline assignment: CDR1 SEHNR and CDR2 FQNEAQ (reference sequence). Trimming removed 1 base at V and 5 bases at J, with 12 bases between. This CDR3 is built from 15 residues. Here the CDR3 reads CASSLGGSLHNEQFF. CDR3 nucleotides: TGTGCCAGCAGCTTAGGTGGTAGTCTTCACAATGAGCAGTTCTTC.

The V gene is TRBV5-1, the J gene TRBJ2-7; D unclear. Germline CDR1 SGHRS, CDR2 YFSETQ. Trimming left V 4 bases short and J 2 bases short, with 16 bases between. The length of the CDR3 is 15 residues. CDR3 amino acids: CASSRDTHWTYEQYF. The DNA for the CDR3 is TGCGCCAGCAGCCGTGACACTCACTGGACCTACGAGCAGTACTTC.

The chain carries TRBV18 and TRBJ1-1; D uncertain. Germline lookup yields CDR1 KGHSH and CDR2 LQKENI. Trimming took 3 bases from V and 6 from J, leaving 11 bases between them. The CDR3 consists of 13 residues. The CDR3 loop is CASSPVVGPEAFF. DNA of the CDR3: TGTGCCAGCTCACCGGTAGTCGGGCCTGAAGCTTTCTTT.

This clonotype appeared many times. J is TRBJ2-1 and V is TRBV9, with 7 bases fitting TRBD2. The CDR3 has 15 amino acids. V lost 0 bases to trimming and J lost 7 bases; unmatched junction nucleotides: 7. Germline V gene lookup returns CDR1 SGDLS and CDR2 YYNGEE. CDR3 coding DNA: TGTGCCAGCAGCGTAGCGGCGGGAGCGGGGAATGAGCAGTTCTTC. It encodes CASSVAAGAGNEQFF. Full variable domain (remainder filled in from reference TRBV9 and TRBJ2-1): DSGVTQTPKHLITATGQRVTLRCSPRSGDLSVYWYQQSLDQGLQFLIQYYNGEERAKGNILERFSAQQFPDLHSELNLSSLELGDSALYFCASSVAAGAGNEQFFGPGTRLTVL.

This clonotype was seen repeatedly, ten times or more. The chain has TRBV29-1 and TRBJ2-3, with D perhaps TRBD1 (6 bases). The CDR3 spans 16 residues. CDR1 and CDR2 (germline): SQVTM, ANQGSEA. V lost 1 base to trimming and J lost 0 bases, with 14 bases between them. The CDR3 loop is CSVEGGRTGSTDTQYF. In DNA form, the CDR3 reads TGCAGCGTTGAAGGGGGGCGCACCGGGAGCACAGATACGCAGTATTTT.

This clonotype was recorded at least ten times. The chain recombines TRBV28 with TRBJ2-3; possibly TRBD1 for D (5 bases). Trimming shortened V by 2 bases and J by 7 bases, and 7 bases separated the two germline ends. Germline V gene data show CDR1 as MDHEN and CDR2 as SYDVKM. The CDR3 is 12 amino acids. The CDR3 here is CASSLGAYTQYF. The DNA for the CDR3 is TGTGCCAGCAGTTTAGGGGCCTATACGCAGTATTTT.

The chain is built from TRBV24-1 and TRBJ2-6, with D perhaps matching TRBD1 (5 bases). V was trimmed by 1 base and J by 2 bases, leaving 17 bases between them. This CDR3 spans 19 amino acids. Germline values: CDR1 KGHDR, CDR2 SFDVKD. The chain's CDR3 is CATSDLQDPYDTGANVLTF. Written as DNA, the CDR3 is TGTGCCACCAGTGATTTACAGGACCCATATGATACTGGGGCCAACGTCCTGACTTTC.

This sequence joins TRBV4-3 and TRBJ2-1; TRBD2 agrees at 10 bases. The CDR3 is 15 residues long. The V and J ends lost 0 bases and 8 bases, in that order; junction bases with no gene match: 4. Germline V CDR1 and CDR2: LGHNA, YSLEER. The CDR3 DNA is TGCGCCAGCAGCCAAGATCACGGGACTAGCGATGAGCAGTTCTTC. Translated: CASSQDHGTSDEQFF.

The V call is TRBV11-2, the J call TRBJ1-1; D is possibly TRBD1 (5 bases). Per germline, CDR1 SGHAT and CDR2 FQNNGV. The CDR3 sequence is 13 residues long. The V end was cut by 5 bases, the J end by 2 bases, with 9 bases between. CDR3 in DNA: TGTGCCAGCAGCCCGACAGACAACACTGAAGCTTTCTTT. Encoded protein: CASSPTDNTEAFF.

This clonotype showed up just a few times. The chain combines TRBV20-1 with TRBJ2-5; D is uncertain. This CDR3 contains 11 residues. The V gene's germline CDR1 is DFQATT and CDR2 SNEGSKA (reference sequence). V was trimmed by 2 bases and J by 5 bases, leaving 6 bases between them. CDR3 nucleotides: TGCAGTGCTAGATTTCTGGAGACCCAGTACTTC. Its protein is CSARFLETQYF.

There are many counts of this clonotype. V usage is TRBV5-1 and J usage is TRBJ2-3, with D maybe TRBD2 (5 bases). V lost 4 bases and J lost 1, with 10 bases in between. Germline CDR1 and CDR2: SGHRS and YFSETQ. This CDR3 is built from 14 residues. The CDR3 bases are TGCGCCAGCAGCGAGGGAGTGGGCACAGATACGCAGTATTTT. Protein product: CASSEGVGTDTQYF.

This clonotype has only a few counts. The chain carries TRBV6-2 or TRBV6-3 and TRBJ2-1; 13 positions match TRBD2. This CDR3 is built from 19 residues. The germline V gene encodes CDR1 MNHEY and CDR2 SVGEGT. V shed 6 bases and J 0 bases; nucleotides not matched to a gene: 11. The CDR3 sequence: CASRGTSGIGGSSYNEQFF. DNA of the CDR3: TGTGCCAGCAGAGGGACTAGCGGGATTGGGGGTAGCTCCTACAATGAGCAGTTCTTC.

This clonotype was seen many times. The rearrangement links TRBV21-1 to TRBJ2-3; the table calls TRBD2, which could not be checked here. TRBV21-1 is deemed a pseudogene. CDR3 length: 15 residues. In DNA form, the CDR3 reads TGTGCCAGCAGCAAAGCCGCCCGGACTGCCGATACGCAGTATTTT. This codes for CASSKAARTADTQYF.

There are many counts of this clonotype. The genes are TRBV29-1 and TRBJ2-5, with 11 bases aligning to TRBD2. This CDR3 spans 14 amino acids. V was pared by 4 bases and J by 4 bases, with 5 bases of the junction left unmatched. Germline CDR1 reads SQVTM; CDR2 reads ANQGSEA. CDR3 nucleotides: TGCAGCGTTGTCGTAGCGGGAGGGTTAGAGACCCAGTACTTC. It codes for CSVVVAGGLETQYF.

CDR3 residues: CASSSYPRAHAVLSYEQYF. The CDR3 DNA is TGTGCCAGCAGCTCCTACCCTCGGGCCCATGCCGTCCTCTCCTACGAGCAGTACTTC. This chain joins TRBV11-1 and TRBJ2-7; D is unclear. The CDR3 length is 19 residues. CDR1 is SGHAT, CDR2 FQDESV, per germline (reference sequence). The V gene lost 4 bases and the J gene lost 0 bases, with 25 bases spanning the gap. Full variable domain (remainder filled in from reference TRBV11-1 and TRBJ2-7): EAEVAQSPRYKITEKSQAVAFWCDPISGHATLYWYRQILGQGPELLVQFQDESVVDDSQLPKDRFSAERLKGVDSTLKIQPAELGDSAMYLCASSSYPRAHAVLSYEQYFGPGTRLTVT.

This clonotype was seen only a few times. The gene calls are TRBV7-2 and TRBJ1-2; D uncertain. V was clipped by 3 bases and J by 3 bases, with 8 bases between them. The CDR3 runs to 13 residues. CDR1 and CDR2 from the germline V gene are SGHTA and FQGNSA. The CDR3, as DNA: TGTGCCAGCAGCTTCGGACGAGACTATGGCTACACCTTC. Residues: CASSFGRDYGYTF.

The sample holds many counts of this clonotype. The chain uses TRBV29-1 and TRBJ2-1, with 14 bases fitting TRBD2. The trim removed 4 bases at V and 7 bases at J, leaving 6 bases unmatched. CDR3 length: 15 amino acids. The V gene's germline CDR1 is SQVTM and CDR2 ANQGSEA. CDR3 region: CSVAGTSGSVNEQFF. Written as DNA, the CDR3 is TGCAGCGTTGCCGGGACTAGCGGGAGTGTAAATGAGCAGTTCTTC.

This clonotype was recorded a few times. This chain connects TRBV6-2 or TRBV6-3 to TRBJ2-1; 12 bases line up with TRBD2. CDR1 MNHEY and CDR2 SVGEGT come from the germline V gene. The V and J ends lost 0 bases and 4 bases, in that order; junction bases with no gene match: 13. The CDR3 covers 20 residues. CDR3 coding DNA: TGTGCCAGCAGTTACTCCCGACTAGCGGGAGCAGCCCGTATTTACAATGAGCAGTTCTTC. Translating it yields CASSYSRLAGAARIYNEQFF.

The chain uses TRBV6-2 or TRBV6-3 and TRBJ1-1; 7 nucleotides line up with TRBD1. This CDR3 comprises 12 residues. The V gene's germline CDR1 is MNHEY and CDR2 SVGEGT. Trimming cost V 8 bases and J 2 bases; bases outside gene matches: 2. The DNA for the CDR3 is TGTGCCAGCGGGACAGCCAACACTGAAGCTTTCTTT. Protein product: CASGTANTEAFF.

V usage is TRBV2 and J usage is TRBJ2-7; unclear D gene. The CDR3 has 16 residues. The germline V gene encodes CDR1 SNHLY and CDR2 FYNNEI. Trimming removed 1 base from V and 1 base from J, with 14 bases in between. CDR3 protein: CASSEVGWTASYEQYF. The CDR3 coding sequence is TGTGCCAGCAGTGAAGTGGGTTGGACGGCTTCCTACGAGCAGTACTTC.

This rearrangement joins TRBV4-1 to TRBJ2-1, with TRBD2 matching 12 bases. The germline CDR1 and CDR2 sequences are MGHRA and YSYEKL. This CDR3 is 22 amino acids long. V was clipped by 0 bases and J by 0 bases; unmatched bases: 15. The CDR3 loop reads CASSQESTSGRTLPSSYNEQFF. CDR3 sequence (DNA): TGCGCCAGCAGCCAAGAGTCGACTAGCGGGAGAACGCTTCCGAGCTCCTACAATGAGCAGTTCTTC.